The entry that follows covers one T cell receptor beta chain sequence. Its antigen is still unknown. The sample is drawn from a study of vaccination and CD4 T cells after COVID-19. Study at large: Typically, post-vaccine samples were obtained a median roughly 75 days after dose two, within a range of 14 to 241. Cellular stimulation was performed using overlapping spike peptides derived from SARS-CoV-2, HCoV-NL63, HCoV-OC43 and HCoV-229E.

The V gene lost 8 bases and the J gene lost 9 bases, with 22 bases spanning the gap. CDR1 is DFQATT, CDR2 SNEGSKA, per germline (reference sequence). The CDR3 sequence is 13 residues long. As for treatment: roughly 10-day PBMC culture with coronavirus spike peptide pools or control peptides (ViraFEST assay). An Oncomine TCR Beta short-read assay was used to sequence the DNA from cultured CD4+ T cells. Each CDR3 protein is one row after TCRdb ran MiXCR on the PCR reads. The sample has 3,100 or so distinct CDR3 sequences; 84% are singletons. Study-level results: The median SARS-CoV-2-reactive clonotype number increased from about 20 to 38, without statistical significance.

The rearrangement joins TRBV20-1 to TRBJ1-2; TRBD1 might be the D (5 bases). The receptor's source is a human donor who had recovered from COVID-19. The sample comprised CD4+ T cells from blood, cultured in vitro. The CDR3, as DNA: TGCAGTTCAAAGGGGCAGGGATGGTTCAGCTACACCTTC. It is translated as CSSKGQGWFSYTF.